A selection of T cell receptor beta chains follows, all from one sample in a study of breast tumors, draining lymph nodes, adjacent tissues. Using its own MiXCR run on the multiplex PCR reads, TCRdb lists one record per CDR3 protein. The sample includes about 94,000 distinct CDR3 sequences, approximately 31% seen only once; the top ten take 7.5% to 10%. Input material: axillary lymph node tissue. Source of these receptors: a female donor with breast cancer. Some clones in this sample may be carry-over from other donors' samples. Each CDR3 is given with its conserved first and last residue. D genes are given only for firm matches. For some rows the clone size is stated as once, few or many, or as a class when expanded; others skip it.

v_gene,j_gene,abundance,d_gene,CDR3nt,CDR3aa
TRBV15,TRBJ1-2,few,-,TGTGCCACCAGCCGCCGTACCGCCTTCTATGGCTACACCTTC,CATSRRTAFYGYTF
TRBV9,TRBJ2-7,-,-,TGTGCCAGCAGCCGGGGGGACAGTCACTACGAGCAGTACTTC,CASSRGDSHYEQYF
TRBV15,TRBJ2-3,many,-,TGTGCCACCAGCAGAGATCTGGGGAATACGCAGTATTTT,CATSRDLGNTQYF
TRBV5-5,TRBJ2-5,-,-,TGTGCCAGCAGCTTGACCCAGTACTTC,CASSLTQYF
TRBV20-1,TRBJ2-7,-,-,TGCAGTACTAGAGATCTGGCTAGTAAAGGGGGGGGGTACGGGCAGTACTTC,CSTRDLASKGGGYGQYF
TRBV30,TRBJ2-1,many,TRBD2,TGTGCCTGGAATTTTGGGAGGGAGGAGGGGGAGCAGTTCTTC,CAWNFGREEGEQFF
TRBV28,TRBJ1-2,many,-,TGTGCCAGCAGTTATTTGGGGGTAAATGGCTACACCTTC,CASSYLGVNGYTF
TRBV28,TRBJ2-5,-,-,TGTGCCACCCGGGAGGAGACCCAGTACTTC,CATREETQYF
TRBV20-1,TRBJ2-7,-,TRBD2,TGCAGTGCTAGAGTAGCGGGAGTAGGAACCGGGGAGGAGTACGAGCAGTACTTC,CSARVAGVGTGEEYEQYF
TRBV6-1,TRBJ2-7,many,TRBD1,TGTGCCAGCAGTGTCAGGGACAGACTTTACGAGCAGTACTTC,CASSVRDRLYEQYF
TRBV6-1,TRBJ2-1,once,TRBD2,TGTGCCAGCAGTGCTCCGGGACTAGAAAACTACAATGAGCAGCTCTTC,CASSAPGLENYNEQLF
TRBV28,TRBJ2-5,many,-,TGTGCCAGCAGGCCCAGGGGACCCCTCCAAGAGACCCAGTACTTC,CASRPRGPLQETQYF
TRBV29-1,TRBJ1-1,many,-,TGCAGCGTTGTCGACAGCTCCCGAGCTTTCTTT,CSVVDSSRAFF
TRBV6-1,TRBJ2-7,many,TRBD1,TGTGCCAGCAGTGAAGCGTGGGACAGCGAGCAGTACTTC,CASSEAWDSEQYF
TRBV7-2,TRBJ2-7,medium-sized,TRBD1,TGTGCCAGCAGCTTCGAACAGGGGCGCGAGCAGTACTTC,CASSFEQGREQYF
TRBV15,TRBJ2-1,many,-,TGTGCCACCAGCAGAGCACTATCGTCGGAGCAGTTCTTC,CATSRALSSEQFF
TRBV6-6,TRBJ1-3,-,TRBD1,TGTGCCAGCAGCAATTACAGGGGTTTCTATGGCTACACCATATATTTT,CASSNYRGFYGYTIYF
TRBV20-1,TRBJ2-5,few,TRBD2,TGCAGTGCTCCGGGGGGGCAGGTAGGGGAGGCCCAGTACTTC,CSAPGGQVGEAQYF
TRBV7-8,TRBJ1-4,-,-,TGTGCCAGCAGCCCCTCAGGAGGGCGCAGTGAAGAACTGTTTTTT,CASSPSGGRSEELFF
TRBV9,TRBJ2-1,many,-,TGTGCCAGCAGCGGGAGGCGGGGATCGGGCGAGCAGTTCTTC,CASSGRRGSGEQFF
TRBV27,TRBJ2-7,many,TRBD2,TGTGCCAGCAGTTTAAGCGGGAGTAACTACGAGCAGTACTTC,CASSLSGSNYEQYF
TRBV18,TRBJ1-5,many,TRBD1,TGTGCCAGCTCACATGGACAGGGGGACGATCAGCCCCAGCATTTT,CASSHGQGDDQPQHF
TRBV11-2,TRBJ2-7,medium-sized,TRBD2,TGTGCCAGCAGCACTAGCGGACCCTCTTACGAGCAGTACTTC,CASSTSGPSYEQYF
TRBV14,TRBJ2-3,many,TRBD2,TGTGCCAGCAGCCAACATAGCGGGAGCGATACGCAGTATTTT,CASSQHSGSDTQYF
TRBV7-2,TRBJ1-5,many,-,TGTGCCAGCAGCCCCTACAGGGATAGCAATCAGCCCCAGCATTTT,CASSPYRDSNQPQHF
TRBV6-2/TRBV6-3,TRBJ2-1,-,-,TGTGCCAGCAGTCACTCGGGGCGGGTCTCCTACAATGAGCAGTTCTTC,CASSHSGRVSYNEQFF
TRBV6-6,TRBJ1-4,many,-,TGTGCCAGCAGTTACGGTACAGAGATCCGGAGTAATAATGAAAAACTGTTTTTT,CASSYGTEIRSNNEKLFF
TRBV6-2/TRBV6-3,TRBJ2-3,-,TRBD2,TGTGCCAGCAGTCCCGTCGGGAGGGGCACAGATACGCAGTATTTT,CASSPVGRGTDTQYF
TRBV5-6,TRBJ1-1,-,-,TGTGCCAGCAGGGGGGGACGGAACACTGAAGCTTTCTTT,CASRGGRNTEAFF
TRBV28,TRBJ2-5,-,TRBD2,TGTGCCAGCAGTTTCTCTAGCGGGAGGTTGGAGTCGGAGACCCAGTACTTC,CASSFSSGRLESETQYF
TRBV9,TRBJ2-1,many,TRBD2,TGTGCCAGCAGCGTAGTTGCGGGAGGATGGTACAATGAGCAGTTCTTC,CASSVVAGGWYNEQFF
TRBV6-1,TRBJ2-1,many,TRBD2,TGTGCCAGCAGAGCGGGAGGGCCTCTCTACAATGAGCAGTTCTTC,CASRAGGPLYNEQFF
TRBV29-1,TRBJ1-2,-,-,TGCAGCGTTTTACGGGGGGAGAACTATGGCTACACCTTC,CSVLRGENYGYTF